A selection of T cell receptor beta chains follows, all from one sample in a study of cytomegalovirus exposure and HLA in healthy donors. Some clones are missing from TCRdb's copy, which holds only in-frame ones; the method was immunoSEQ multiplex PCR. The repertoire holds over 150,000 clones, with 80% to 85% as singletons. The sample comprised PBMCs. All receptors come from a woman under 40 in good health and CMV-seronegative. The CDR3 runs from the conserved cysteine through the conserved F or W. Fields, in order: J gene, CDR3 length, D gene, V gene, clone size, CDR3 protein, CDR3 DNA. The D gene is left open where the match is weak. Clone size is given for some rows only: seen once, a few or many times, or a class if the clone is expanded.

j_call: TRBJ2-2
cdr3_length: 15
d_call: TRBD2
v_call: TRBV6-5
clone_size: .
cdr3_aa: CASSPWTSGAGELFF
cdr3_nt: TGTGCCAGCAGTCCTTGGACTAGCGGGGCCGGGGAGCTGTTTTTT

j_call: TRBJ2-1
cdr3_length: 14
d_call: .
v_call: TRBV28
clone_size: .
cdr3_aa: CASSFSGAGNEQFF
cdr3_nt: TGTGCCAGCAGTTTTTCTGGGGCGGGGAATGAGCAGTTCTTC

j_call: TRBJ1-5
cdr3_length: 14
d_call: .
v_call: TRBV4-1
clone_size: .
cdr3_aa: CASSQAPRGQPQHF
cdr3_nt: TGCGCCAGCAGCCAAGCCCCCCGAGGTCAGCCCCAGCATTTT

j_call: TRBJ2-7
cdr3_length: 16
d_call: TRBD1
v_call: TRBV7-6
clone_size: .
cdr3_aa: CASSRTGTASSYEQYF
cdr3_nt: TGTGCCAGCAGCCGTACGGGGACAGCGAGCTCCTACGAGCAGTACTTC

j_call: TRBJ2-3
cdr3_length: 14
d_call: .
v_call: TRBV5-4
clone_size: once
cdr3_aa: CASQTDRFSDTQYF
cdr3_nt: TGTGCCAGCCAGACAGACAGGTTTTCAGATACGCAGTATTTT

j_call: TRBJ1-1
cdr3_length: 14
d_call: .
v_call: TRBV27
clone_size: .
cdr3_aa: CASGQEAGVTEAFF
cdr3_nt: TGTGCCAGCGGCCAAGAAGCCGGGGTCACTGAAGCTTTCTTT

j_call: TRBJ2-7
cdr3_length: 14
d_call: TRBD1
v_call: TRBV19
clone_size: .
cdr3_aa: CASSMGQGAYEQYF
cdr3_nt: TGTGCCAGTAGTATGGGACAGGGGGCCTACGAGCAGTACTTC

j_call: TRBJ1-1
cdr3_length: 16
d_call: .
v_call: TRBV28
clone_size: .
cdr3_aa: CASSLASKGRTTEAFF
cdr3_nt: TGTGCCAGCAGTTTAGCCAGCAAGGGGCGGACCACTGAAGCTTTCTTT

j_call: TRBJ2-2
cdr3_length: 14
d_call: .
v_call: TRBV5-1
clone_size: .
cdr3_aa: CASRRGGDTGELFF
cdr3_nt: TGCGCCAGCAGAAGAGGGGGTGACACCGGGGAGCTGTTTTTT

j_call: TRBJ1-2
cdr3_length: 14
d_call: TRBD1
v_call: TRBV27
clone_size: .
cdr3_aa: CASRRTGRDYGYTF
cdr3_nt: TGTGCCAGCCGGAGGACAGGGAGGGACTATGGCTACACCTTC

j_call: TRBJ2-2
cdr3_length: 15
d_call: TRBD1
v_call: TRBV6-6
clone_size: once
cdr3_aa: CASSTGTGYTGELFF
cdr3_nt: TGTGCCAGCAGTACCGGGACAGGGTACACCGGGGAGCTGTTTTTT

j_call: TRBJ1-1
cdr3_length: 14
d_call: .
v_call: TRBV18
clone_size: .
cdr3_aa: CASSPPISDFEAFF
cdr3_nt: TGTGCCAGCTCACCACCAATTTCAGATTTTGAAGCTTTCTTT

j_call: TRBJ2-2
cdr3_length: 17
d_call: .
v_call: TRBV4-1
clone_size: .
cdr3_aa: CASSQVEVGTNTGELFF
cdr3_nt: TGCGCCAGCAGCCAAGTTGAGGTCGGGACGAACACCGGGGAGCTGTTTTTT

j_call: TRBJ2-1
cdr3_length: 15
d_call: .
v_call: TRBV19
clone_size: .
cdr3_aa: CASSIVGVQGDEQFF
cdr3_nt: TGTGCCAGTAGTATAGTTGGAGTACAGGGCGATGAGCAGTTCTTC

j_call: TRBJ1-4
cdr3_length: 15
d_call: .
v_call: TRBV28
clone_size: .
cdr3_aa: CASARGRAREEKLFF
cdr3_nt: TGTGCCAGCGCCAGGGGCAGGGCTCGAGAGGAAAAACTGTTTTTT

j_call: TRBJ2-7
cdr3_length: 18
d_call: .
v_call: TRBV4-3
clone_size: .
cdr3_aa: CASSQDGPGGGVSYEQYF
cdr3_nt: TGCGCCAGCAGCCAAGATGGCCCTGGAGGGGGGGTCTCCTACGAGCAGTACTTC

j_call: TRBJ2-7
cdr3_length: 14
d_call: TRBD2
v_call: TRBV27
clone_size: .
cdr3_aa: CASSLSLLGGFEYF
cdr3_nt: TGTGCCAGCAGTCTGTCCCTTTTGGGGGGGTTTGAGTACTTC

j_call: TRBJ2-7
cdr3_length: 14
d_call: TRBD2
v_call: TRBV19
clone_size: .
cdr3_aa: CASKTSGSSYEQYF
cdr3_nt: TGTGCCAGTAAGACTAGCGGGAGCTCCTACGAGCAGTACTTC

j_call: TRBJ1-4
cdr3_length: 15
d_call: TRBD1
v_call: TRBV28
clone_size: .
cdr3_aa: CASLSSGTDFEKLFF
cdr3_nt: TGTGCCAGTCTGTCCTCCGGGACAGATTTTGAAAAACTGTTTTTT

j_call: TRBJ2-7
cdr3_length: 15
d_call: TRBD1
v_call: TRBV28
clone_size: .
cdr3_aa: CASSLSGTGGFEQYF
cdr3_nt: TGTGCCAGCAGTTTATCCGGGACAGGGGGCTTCGAGCAGTACTTC

j_call: TRBJ2-7
cdr3_length: 14
d_call: TRBD1
v_call: TRBV7-2
clone_size: .
cdr3_aa: CASSLGTGLYEQYF
cdr3_nt: TGTGCCAGCAGCTTAGGGACAGGGCTCTACGAGCAGTACTTC

j_call: TRBJ1-5
cdr3_length: 15
d_call: .
v_call: TRBV13
clone_size: .
cdr3_aa: CASSLGGARNQPQHF
cdr3_nt: TGTGCCAGCAGCTTAGGTGGGGCAAGGAATCAGCCCCAGCATTTT

j_call: TRBJ2-2
cdr3_length: 16
d_call: .
v_call: TRBV9
clone_size: .
cdr3_aa: CASSERGGQNTGELFF
cdr3_nt: TGTGCCAGCAGCGAAAGGGGTGGGCAGAACACCGGGGAGCTGTTTTTT

j_call: TRBJ1-1
cdr3_length: 17
d_call: .
v_call: TRBV5-1
clone_size: .
cdr3_aa: CASRAGRNERLNTEAFF
cdr3_nt: TGCGCCAGCAGGGCCGGGAGAAACGAGCGCCTGAACACTGAAGCTTTCTTT

j_call: TRBJ1-4
cdr3_length: 16
d_call: .
v_call: TRBV5-5
clone_size: many
cdr3_aa: CASSVYQGGTNEKLFF
cdr3_nt: TGTGCCAGCAGCGTTTACCAGGGTGGAACTAATGAAAAACTGTTTTTT

j_call: TRBJ2-5
cdr3_length: 15
d_call: .
v_call: TRBV15
clone_size: few
cdr3_aa: CATSRVREEGETQYF
cdr3_nt: TGTGCCACCAGCAGAGTCAGGGAAGAAGGGGAGACCCAGTACTTC

j_call: TRBJ2-7
cdr3_length: 15
d_call: .
v_call: TRBV4-1
clone_size: .
cdr3_aa: CASSYETANSYEQYF
cdr3_nt: TGCGCCAGCAGCTATGAGACAGCAAACTCCTACGAGCAGTACTTC

j_call: TRBJ1-1
cdr3_length: 14
d_call: .
v_call: TRBV19
clone_size: .
cdr3_aa: CASSHTALNTEAFF
cdr3_nt: TGTGCCAGTAGTCACACCGCCCTGAACACTGAAGCTTTCTTT

j_call: TRBJ2-1
cdr3_length: 16
d_call: .
v_call: TRBV18
clone_size: .
cdr3_aa: CASSPSGPSPYNEQFF
cdr3_nt: TGTGCCAGCTCACCATCAGGGCCTAGTCCCTACAATGAGCAGTTCTTC

j_call: TRBJ2-7
cdr3_length: 13
d_call: TRBD1
v_call: TRBV5-6
clone_size: .
cdr3_aa: CASSLQGASEQYF
cdr3_nt: TGTGCCAGCAGCCTACAGGGGGCGAGCGAGCAGTACTTC

j_call: TRBJ2-2
cdr3_length: 14
d_call: .
v_call: TRBV6-1
clone_size: .
cdr3_aa: CASSSPGNTGELFF
cdr3_nt: TGTGCCAGCAGTTCCCCGGGAAACACCGGGGAGCTGTTTTTT

j_call: TRBJ2-1
cdr3_length: 16
d_call: TRBD1
v_call: TRBV5-4
clone_size: few
cdr3_aa: CASSLLWTGGYNEQFF
cdr3_nt: TGTGCCAGCAGCTTGTTATGGACAGGGGGCTACAATGAGCAGTTCTTC

j_call: TRBJ2-7
cdr3_length: 17
d_call: TRBD1
v_call: TRBV11-3
clone_size: .
cdr3_aa: CASNGLAGGDWSYEQYF
cdr3_nt: TGTGCCAGCAATGGCTTGGCAGGGGGCGATTGGTCCTACGAGCAGTACTTC